This is a list of T cell receptor beta chains from one sample in a study of cytomegalovirus exposure and HLA in healthy donors. Assay used: immunoSEQ multiplex PCR; TCRdb lists only in-frame clones, some missing. The sample lists under 250,000 clones; less than 90% were seen once. The specimen was PBMCs. Receptor source: a young woman in good health and CMV-seronegative. The CDR3 runs from the conserved cysteine through the conserved F or W. Clone size is shown for a subset of rows, as once, few, many or a class of expanded clone.

V	J	size	CDR3
TRBV29-1	TRBJ2-1	-	CSVGSQSGEQFF
TRBV5-1	TRBJ1-3	-	CASSLSPVTSGNTIYF
TRBV29-1	TRBJ1-6	-	CSVRFLAGDNSPLHF
TRBV27	TRBJ1-6	-	CASSLVGQGTSLYNSPLHF
TRBV10-3	TRBJ2-7	-	CAIRPGQIDEQYF
TRBV9	TRBJ1-5	-	CASSVDGHGNQPQHF
TRBV27	TRBJ1-5	once	CASSLTGTNQPQHF
TRBV6-5	TRBJ1-4	-	CASSYRRGNNEKLFF
TRBV4-1	TRBJ1-2	-	CASSHSVIRQGYNYGYTF
TRBV10-2	TRBJ1-5	-	CASRPGQVHQPQHF